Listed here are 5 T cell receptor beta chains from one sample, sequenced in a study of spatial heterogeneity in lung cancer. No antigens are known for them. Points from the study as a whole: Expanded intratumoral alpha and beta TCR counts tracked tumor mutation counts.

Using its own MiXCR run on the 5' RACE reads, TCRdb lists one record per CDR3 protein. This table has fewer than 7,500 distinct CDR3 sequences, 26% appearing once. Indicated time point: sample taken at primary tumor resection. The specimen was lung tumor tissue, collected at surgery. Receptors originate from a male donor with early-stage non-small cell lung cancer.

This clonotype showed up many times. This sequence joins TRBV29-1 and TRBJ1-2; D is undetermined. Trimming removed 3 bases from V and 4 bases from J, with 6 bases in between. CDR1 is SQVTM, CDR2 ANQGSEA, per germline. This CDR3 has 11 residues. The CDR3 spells CSVDAGYGYTF. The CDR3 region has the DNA TGCAGCGTTGACGCTGGCTATGGCTACACCTTC.

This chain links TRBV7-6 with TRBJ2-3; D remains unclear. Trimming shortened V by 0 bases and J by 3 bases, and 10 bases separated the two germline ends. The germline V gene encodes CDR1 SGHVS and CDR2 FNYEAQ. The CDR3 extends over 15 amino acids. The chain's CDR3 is CASSLADGGTDTQYF. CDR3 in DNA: TGTGCCAGCAGCTTAGCGGATGGCGGTACAGATACGCAGTATTTT.

The CDR3 region is CASSSLIENTEAFF. The CDR3 region has the DNA TGTGCCAGCAGTTCCCTCATTGAGAACACTGAAGCTTTCTTT. The gene calls are TRBV6-6 and TRBJ1-1; no definite D call. The CDR3 runs to 14 residues. Germline lookup yields CDR1 MNHNY and CDR2 SVGAGI (reference sequence). With 4 bases removed from V and 1 base from J, the gap between germline ends came to 10 bases.

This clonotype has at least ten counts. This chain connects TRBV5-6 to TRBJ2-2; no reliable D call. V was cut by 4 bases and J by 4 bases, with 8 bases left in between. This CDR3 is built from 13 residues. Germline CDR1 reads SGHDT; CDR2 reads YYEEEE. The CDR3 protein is CASSPDFTGELFF. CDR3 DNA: TGTGCCAGCAGCCCGGATTTCACCGGGGAGCTGTTTTTT.

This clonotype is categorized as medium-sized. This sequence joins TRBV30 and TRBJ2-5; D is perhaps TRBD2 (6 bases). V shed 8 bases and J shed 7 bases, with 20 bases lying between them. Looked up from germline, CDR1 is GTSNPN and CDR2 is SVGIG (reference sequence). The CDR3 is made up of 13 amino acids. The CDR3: CAGMDRRRGTQYF. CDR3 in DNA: TGTGCCGGGATGGACCGCCGGCGGGGGACCCAGTACTTC.